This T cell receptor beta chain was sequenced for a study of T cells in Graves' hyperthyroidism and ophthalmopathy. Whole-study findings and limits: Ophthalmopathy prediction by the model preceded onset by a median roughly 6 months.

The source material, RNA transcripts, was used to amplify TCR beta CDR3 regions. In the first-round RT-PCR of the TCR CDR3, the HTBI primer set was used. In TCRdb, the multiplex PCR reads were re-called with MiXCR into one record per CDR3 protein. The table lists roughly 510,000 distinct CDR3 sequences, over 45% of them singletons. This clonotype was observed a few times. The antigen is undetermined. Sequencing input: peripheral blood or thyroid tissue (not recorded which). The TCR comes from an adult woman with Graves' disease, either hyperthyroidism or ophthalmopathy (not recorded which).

The CDR3 region has the DNA TGCAGCTCACTCACAGAGACCCAGTACTTC. Amino acid sequence: CSSLTETQYF. This chain links TRBV29-1 with TRBJ2-5; D unresolved. V lost 8 bases to trimming and J lost 4 bases, with 8 bases between them. The CDR3 covers 10 residues. CDR1 SQVTM and CDR2 ANQGSEA come from the germline V gene.